What follows are 10 T cell receptor beta chains derived from one specimen sequenced in a study of CD8 T cells in Susac syndrome. The RNA input was roughly 0.5 to 1 ug, and it was reverse transcribed with random hexamers. TCRdb fed the immunoSEQ multiplex PCR reads into MiXCR, producing one record per CDR3 protein. The repertoire holds some 47,000 distinct CDR3 sequences, with around 92% as singletons. What was sequenced was CD8+ T cells from PBMCs. Receptors originate from a human donor in good health.

This chain links TRBV7-9 with TRBJ2-1; possible D gene TRBD1, 5 bases. Per the germline V gene, CDR1 is SEHNR and CDR2 is FQNEAQ (reference sequence). The CDR3 length is 14 residues. Trimming removed 7 bases at V and 6 bases at J, with 16 bases between. This chain's CDR3 is CASTQGSLGNEQFF. CDR3 coding DNA: TGTGCCAGCACCCAGGGTAGTCTGGGCAATGAGCAGTTCTTC.

V and J are TRBV3-1 and TRBJ2-1; 11 bases map to TRBD2. The germline V gene has CDR1 LGHDT and CDR2 YNNKEL (reference sequence). Germline trimming cut 8 bases from V and 5 bases from J; bases unmatched to any gene: 8. The length of the CDR3 is 15 residues. CDR3 in amino acids: CASGTSGSPHNEQFF. The CDR3 region has the DNA TGTGCCAGCGGGACTAGCGGAAGCCCCCACAATGAGCAGTTCTTC.

The genes are TRBV6-1 and TRBJ1-1; unclear D gene. Germline CDR1 MNHNS, CDR2 SASEGT. CDR3 length: 17 amino acids. Trimming removed 8 bases from V and 6 bases from J, with 28 bases in between. CDR3 DNA sequence: TGTGCCAGCTCGGGATTTAGCCAGGCATACCACGAGTCTGAAGCTTTCTTT. It specifies CASSGFSQAYHESEAFF.

The chain couples TRBV11-2 to TRBJ2-2; 7 bases are a match to TRBD2. The CDR3 runs 16 residues. The germline V gene has CDR1 SGHAT and CDR2 FQNNGV. V trimming: 6 bases; J trimming: 1 base; junction bases outside the gene matches: 8. CDR3 in amino acids: CASRHPSGGNTGELFF. In nucleotides, the CDR3 is TGTGCCAGCAGACATCCTAGCGGTGGGAACACCGGGGAGCTGTTTTTT.

This chain uses TRBV11-2 with TRBJ2-2; 7 nucleotides align to TRBD2. Germline CDR1 is SGHAT and CDR2 is FQNNGV. The V and J ends lost 1 base and 2 bases, in that order; junction bases with no gene match: 7. This CDR3 has 17 residues. CDR3 sequence reads: CASSLGGGEPNTGELFF. DNA for the CDR3: TGTGCCAGCAGCTTAGGGGGAGGGGAACCCAACACCGGGGAGCTGTTTTTT.

This clonotype was observed a handful of times. The genes are TRBV19 and TRBJ2-7, with 12 positions matching TRBD1. With 3 bases clipped from V and 0 bases from J, the junction kept 9 bases outside the gene matches. Per germline, CDR1 LNHDA and CDR2 SQIVND (reference sequence). The CDR3 has 18 amino acids. The CDR3 is CASSIGLMGQGASYEQYF. For the CDR3, the DNA is TGTGCCAGTAGTATTGGCTTAATGGGACAGGGGGCCTCCTACGAGCAGTACTTC.

The J gene is TRBJ2-7, the V gene TRBV7-9; the match to TRBD2 covers 8 bases. Germline CDR1 SEHNR, CDR2 FQNEAQ (reference sequence). The CDR3 runs 16 residues. Trimming cost V 3 bases and J 1 base; bases outside gene matches: 8. The CDR3 here is CASSFSTGGRSYEQYF. The CDR3 DNA reads TGTGCCAGCAGCTTCAGTACGGGGGGGAGGTCCTACGAGCAGTACTTC.

The chain has TRBV29-1 and TRBJ1-2; the D gene is possibly TRBD1 (6 bases). Germline values: CDR1 SQVTM, CDR2 ANQGSEA. CDR3 size: 14 residues. Trimming took 8 bases from V and 4 from J, leaving 20 bases between them. This CDR3 reads CSSLGGLAAYGYTF. CDR3 DNA sequence: TGCAGCTCCCTGGGGGGGCTAGCCGCCTATGGCTACACCTTC.

The chain links TRBV14 to TRBJ1-2; D perhaps matches TRBD1 (5 bases). The germline V and J ends were trimmed by 6 bases and 6 bases, with 20 bases remaining between them. This CDR3 comprises 15 residues. Looked up from germline, CDR1 is SGHDN and CDR2 is FVKESK. CDR3 sequence: CASRPTGSTLDGYTF. The CDR3 DNA follows: TGTGCCAGCAGACCTACAGGTTCTACCCTGGATGGCTACACCTTC.

This clonotype was observed a single time. V usage is TRBV25-1 and J usage is TRBJ2-1; no clear D gene. The germline gives CDR1 MGHDK, CDR2 SYGVNS. The V end lost 4 bases, the J end lost 10 bases, and 8 bases lay between the germline ends. The length of the CDR3 is 11 residues. The CDR3 coding sequence is TGTGCCAGCAGTGCCCCGCTAGAGCAGTTCTTC. It encodes CASSAPLEQFF.